This entry lists 9 T cell receptor beta chains sequenced from one sample in a study of cytomegalovirus exposure and HLA in healthy donors. PCR used 60 Vbeta primers and 13 Jbeta primers. The data were produced by immunoSEQ multiplex PCR, yet TCRdb's version contains in-frame clones alone and is incomplete. This sample yields over 150,000 clones, of which about two thirds are seen a single time; over 2.5% belongs to the top ten. The sample consisted of PBMCs. These receptors were taken from a woman between 25 and 40 years old in good health and CMV-seronegative.

This clone was counted once. V gene TRBV9 combines with J gene TRBJ1-4; TRBD1 matches at 7 bases. Germline V gives CDR1 SGDLS, CDR2 YYNGEE. CDR3 length equals 14 residues. V lost 3 bases to trimming and J lost 11 bases; unmatched junction nucleotides: 10. CDR3 in amino acids: CASSALDRPLKLFF. CDR3 nucleotides: TGTGCCAGCAGCGCGTTGGACAGGCCCCTTAAACTGTTTTTT.

The V and J genes are TRBV30 and TRBJ1-1; D perhaps matches TRBD1 (5 bases). This CDR3 has 13 residues. V dropped 2 bases and J dropped 2 bases, with 9 bases sitting between them. Germline V gene data show CDR1 as GTSNPN and CDR2 as SVGIG (reference sequence). This CDR3 reads CAWSQDSNTEAFF. The CDR3 DNA sequence: TGTGCCTGGAGTCAAGACAGTAACACTGAAGCTTTCTTT.

The rearrangement links TRBV6-4 to TRBJ2-2; D is unclear. Germline V gives CDR1 MRHNA, CDR2 SNTAGT. Trimming stripped 6 bases from V and 0 bases from J, with 8 bases between. The CDR3 has 14 amino acids. The CDR3 reads CASRARSNTGELFF. The CDR3 nucleotides are TGTGCCAGCAGGGCCAGATCGAACACCGGGGAGCTGTTTTTT.

CDR3 amino acids: CASSSLGRGPNTEAFF. CDR3 in DNA: TGCGCCAGCAGCTCCCTAGGGCGGGGGCCTAACACTGAAGCTTTCTTT. J is TRBJ1-1 and V is TRBV5-1, with D possibly matching TRBD1 (6 bases). The V gene's germline CDR1 is SGHRS and CDR2 YFSETQ. The CDR3 has 16 residues. The V and J ends lost 3 bases and 2 bases respectively, with 17 bases between them. Based on the CDR3 plus reference TRBV5-1 and TRBJ1-1, the full variable domain is KAGVTQTPRYLIKTRGQQVTLSCSPISGHRSVSWYQQTPGQGLQFLFEYFSETQRNKGNFPGRFSGRQFSNSRSEMNVSTLELGDSALYLCASSSLGRGPNTEAFFGQGTRLTVV.

CDR3 in DNA: TGTGCCAGCAGCCAAGAGGCTAGCGGGGTGGGGAACACCGGGGAGCTGTTTTTT. Its protein product is CASSQEASGVGNTGELFF. The chain is built from TRBV7-3 and TRBJ2-2; the match to TRBD2 covers 9 bases. Germline lookup yields CDR1 SGHTA and CDR2 FQGTGA. The CDR3 contains 18 residues. The junction had 11 bases not matched to a gene; V was cut back by 5 bases and J by 1 base. The whole variable domain, remainder taken from reference TRBV7-3 and TRBJ2-2, is GAGVSQTPSNKVTEKGKYVELRCDPISGHTALYWYRQSLGQGPEFLIYFQGTGAADDSGLPNDRFFAVRPEGSVSTLKIQRTERGDSAVYLCASSQEASGVGNTGELFFGEGSRLTVL.

V usage is TRBV7-7 and J usage is TRBJ1-2; the match to TRBD1 covers 12 bases. This CDR3 has 16 amino acids. Trimming at V came to 4 bases and at J to 7 bases, leaving 10 bases not matched to a gene. Germline values: CDR1 SSHAT, CDR2 FNYEAQ (reference sequence). The CDR3 here is CASSSEPGQGARGYTF. In DNA form, the CDR3 reads TGTGCCAGCAGCTCGGAACCGGGACAGGGGGCGCGTGGCTACACCTTC.

This clone was recorded once. The CDR3: CASTDFYNEQFF. CDR3 sequence (DNA): TGTGCCAGCACGGACTTTTACAATGAGCAGTTCTTC. The chain has TRBV6-5 and TRBJ2-1; TRBD2 is a possible D gene (5 bases). Germline loops: CDR1 MNHEY, CDR2 SVGAGI. The CDR3 covers 12 residues. V lost 7 bases and J lost 4, with 8 bases in between.

The chain employs TRBV4-3 and TRBJ2-2, with 8 nucleotides matching TRBD2. Germline V gives CDR1 LGHNA, CDR2 YSLEER. V gave up 2 bases and J gave up 3 bases; unmatched junction bases: 8. The CDR3 has 17 amino acids. CDR3 region: CASSQLTGGRYTGELFF. As DNA, the CDR3 is TGCGCCAGCAGCCAATTGACGGGAGGGCGGTACACCGGGGAGCTGTTTTTT.

Only a few counts were recorded for this clone. The chain is built from TRBV7-7 and TRBJ2-1, with 16 bases fitting TRBD2. This CDR3 contains 16 residues. Germline CDR1 is SSHAT and CDR2 is FNYEAQ (reference sequence). V lost 6 bases and J lost 9; bases outside the gene matches: 8. CDR3: CASSKTGLAGGSEQFF. DNA for the CDR3: TGTGCCAGCAGTAAGACGGGACTAGCGGGGGGGAGTGAGCAGTTCTTC.